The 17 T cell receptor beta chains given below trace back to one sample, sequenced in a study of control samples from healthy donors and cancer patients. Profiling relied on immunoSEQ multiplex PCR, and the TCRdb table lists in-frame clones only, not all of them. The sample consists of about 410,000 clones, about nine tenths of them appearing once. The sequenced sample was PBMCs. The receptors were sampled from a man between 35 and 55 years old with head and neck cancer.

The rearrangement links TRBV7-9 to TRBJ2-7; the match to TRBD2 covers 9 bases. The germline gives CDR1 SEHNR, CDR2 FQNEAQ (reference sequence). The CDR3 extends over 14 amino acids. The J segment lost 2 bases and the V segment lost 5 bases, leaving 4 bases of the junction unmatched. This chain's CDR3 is CASSRLADTYEQYF. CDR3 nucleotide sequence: TGTGCCAGCAGCCGACTAGCGGATACCTACGAGCAGTACTTC.

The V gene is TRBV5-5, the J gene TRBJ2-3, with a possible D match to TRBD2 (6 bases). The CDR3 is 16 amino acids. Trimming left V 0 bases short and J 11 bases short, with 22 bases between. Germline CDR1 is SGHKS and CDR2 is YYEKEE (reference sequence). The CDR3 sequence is CASSLAGRGTPLRQYF. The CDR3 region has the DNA TGTGCCAGCAGCTTGGCGGGTCGCGGGACCCCTTTAAGGCAGTATTTT.

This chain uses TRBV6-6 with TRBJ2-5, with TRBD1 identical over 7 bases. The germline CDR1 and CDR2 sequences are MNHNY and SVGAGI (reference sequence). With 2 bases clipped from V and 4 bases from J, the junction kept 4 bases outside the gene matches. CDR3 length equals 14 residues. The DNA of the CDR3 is TGTGCCAGCAGTTACCCGGCAGGGGGAGAGACCCAGTACTTC. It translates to CASSYPAGGETQYF.

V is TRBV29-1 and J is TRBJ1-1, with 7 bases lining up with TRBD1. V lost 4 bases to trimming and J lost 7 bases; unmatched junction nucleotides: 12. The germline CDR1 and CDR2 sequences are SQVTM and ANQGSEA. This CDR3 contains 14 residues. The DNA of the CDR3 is TGCAGCGTTGGAGGGGACAGCGGGTTGGGTGAAGCTTTCTTT. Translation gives CSVGGDSGLGEAFF. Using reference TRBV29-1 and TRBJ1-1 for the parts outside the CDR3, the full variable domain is SAVISQKPSRDICQRGTSLTIQCQVDSQVTMMFWYRQQPGQSLTLIATANQGSEATYESGFVIDKFPISRPNLTFSTLTVSNMSPEDSSIYLCSVGGDSGLGEAFFGQGTRLTVV.

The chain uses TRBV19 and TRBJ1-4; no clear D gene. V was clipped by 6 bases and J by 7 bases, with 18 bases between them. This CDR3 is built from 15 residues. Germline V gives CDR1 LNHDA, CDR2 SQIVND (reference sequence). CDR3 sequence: CASRGNTGGGEKLFF. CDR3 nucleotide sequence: TGTGCCAGTAGGGGAAACACTGGAGGAGGTGAAAAACTGTTTTTT.

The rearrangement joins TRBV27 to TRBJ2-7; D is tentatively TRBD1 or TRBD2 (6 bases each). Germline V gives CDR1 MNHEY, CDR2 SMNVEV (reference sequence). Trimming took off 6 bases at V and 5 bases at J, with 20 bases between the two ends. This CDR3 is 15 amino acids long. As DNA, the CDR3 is TGTGCCAGCAGCTACAGGGCGGGGTATTCAAACGAGCAGTACTTC. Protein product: CASSYRAGYSNEQYF.

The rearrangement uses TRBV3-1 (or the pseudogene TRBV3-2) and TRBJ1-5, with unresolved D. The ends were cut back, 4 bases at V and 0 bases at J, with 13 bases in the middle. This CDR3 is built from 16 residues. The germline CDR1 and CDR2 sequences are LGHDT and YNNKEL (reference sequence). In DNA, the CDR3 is TGTGCCAGCAGCCCTTTGGGTTACAATAGCAATCAGCCCCAGCATTTT. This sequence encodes CASSPLGYNSNQPQHF.

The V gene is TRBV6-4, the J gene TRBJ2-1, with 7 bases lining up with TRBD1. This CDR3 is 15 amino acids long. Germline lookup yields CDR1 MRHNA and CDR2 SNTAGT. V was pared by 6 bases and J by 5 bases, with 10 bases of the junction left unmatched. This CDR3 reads CASSLDRAGDNEQFF. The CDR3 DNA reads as TGTGCCAGCAGCCTAGACAGGGCAGGGGACAATGAGCAGTTCTTC.

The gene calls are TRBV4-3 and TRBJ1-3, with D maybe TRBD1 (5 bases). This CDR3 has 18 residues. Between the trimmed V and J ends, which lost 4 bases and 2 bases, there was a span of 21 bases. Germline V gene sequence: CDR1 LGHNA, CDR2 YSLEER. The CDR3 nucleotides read TGCGCCAGCAGCCTCCACCGGCGGGGGGTAAATCCTGGAAACACCATATATTTT. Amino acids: CASSLHRRGVNPGNTIYF.

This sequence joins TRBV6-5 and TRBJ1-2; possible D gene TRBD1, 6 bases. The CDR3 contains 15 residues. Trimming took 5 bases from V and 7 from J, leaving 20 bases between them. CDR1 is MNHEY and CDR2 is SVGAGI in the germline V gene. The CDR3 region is CASSRGGQSSFGYTF. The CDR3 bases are TGTGCCAGCAGTCGGGGGGGGCAGTCGTCGTTTGGCTACACCTTC.

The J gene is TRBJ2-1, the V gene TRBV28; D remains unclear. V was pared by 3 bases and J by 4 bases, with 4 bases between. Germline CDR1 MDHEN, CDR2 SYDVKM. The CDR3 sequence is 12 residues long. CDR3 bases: TGTGCCAGCAGTTTTGAGTACAATGAGCAGTTCTTC. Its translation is CASSFEYNEQFF.

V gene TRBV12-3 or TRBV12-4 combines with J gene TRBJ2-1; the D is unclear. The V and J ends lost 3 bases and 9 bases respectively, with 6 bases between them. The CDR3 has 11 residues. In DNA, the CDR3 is TGTGCCAGCAGTTTTAAAGGTGAGCAGTTCTTC. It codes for CASSFKGEQFF.

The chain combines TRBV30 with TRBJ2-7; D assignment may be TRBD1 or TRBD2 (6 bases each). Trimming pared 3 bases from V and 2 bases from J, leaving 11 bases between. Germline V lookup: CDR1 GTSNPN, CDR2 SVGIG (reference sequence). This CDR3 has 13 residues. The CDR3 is CAWRVGGTYEQYF. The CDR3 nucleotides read TGTGCCTGGAGAGTAGGGGGGACCTACGAGCAGTACTTC.

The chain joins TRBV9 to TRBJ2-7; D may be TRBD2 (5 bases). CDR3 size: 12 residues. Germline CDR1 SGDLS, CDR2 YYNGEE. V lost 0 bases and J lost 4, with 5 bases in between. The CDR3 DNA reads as TGTGCCAGCAGCGTAGGAGGGTACGAGCAGTACTTC. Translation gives CASSVGGYEQYF.

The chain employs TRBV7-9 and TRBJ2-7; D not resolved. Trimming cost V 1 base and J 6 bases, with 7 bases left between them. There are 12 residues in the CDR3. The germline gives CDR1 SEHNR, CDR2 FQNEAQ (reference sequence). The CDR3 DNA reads TGTGCCAGCAGCTTAGGGGGTGTCGAGCAGTACTTC. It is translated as CASSLGGVEQYF.

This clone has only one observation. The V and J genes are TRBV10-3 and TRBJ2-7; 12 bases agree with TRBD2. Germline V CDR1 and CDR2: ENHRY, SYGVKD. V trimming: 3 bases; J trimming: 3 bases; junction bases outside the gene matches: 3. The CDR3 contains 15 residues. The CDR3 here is CAISDPSGRGYEQYF. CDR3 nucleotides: TGTGCCATCAGTGACCCTAGCGGGAGGGGCTACGAGCAGTACTTC.

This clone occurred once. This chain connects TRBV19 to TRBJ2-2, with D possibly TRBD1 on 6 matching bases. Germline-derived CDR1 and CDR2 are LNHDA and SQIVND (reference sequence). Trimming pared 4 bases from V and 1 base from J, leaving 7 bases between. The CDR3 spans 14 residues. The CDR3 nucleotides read TGTGCCAGTAGTAGGGGACAGAACACCGGGGAGCTGTTTTTT. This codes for CASSRGQNTGELFF.